A selection of T cell receptor beta chains follows, all from one sample in a study of cytomegalovirus exposure and HLA in healthy donors. Some clones are missing from TCRdb's copy, which holds only in-frame ones; the method was immunoSEQ multiplex PCR. The repertoire has roughly 180,000 clones, approximately 86% of them found once; the top ten carry more than 5.5%. The sequenced material came from PBMCs. Receptors were obtained from a man under 40 in good health and CMV-seropositive. Both conserved end residues are part of each CDR3. Fields, in order: clone size, D gene, V gene, CDR3 length, J gene, CDR3 protein, CDR3 DNA. The D gene is left open where the match is weak. Part of the rows lack a size; the others show once, few, many or a class for expanded clones.

NA	NA	TRBV27	18	TRBJ1-1	CASSAGRRGLWLNTEAFF	TGTGCCAGCAGTGCCGGGAGGAGGGGCTTATGGCTGAACACTGAAGCTTTCTTT
NA	NA	TRBV9	15	TRBJ1-5	CASSRTASVDQPQHF	TGTGCCAGCAGCCGGACAGCCAGCGTGGATCAGCCCCAGCATTTT
NA	NA	TRBV2	12	TRBJ1-1	CASLVGGTEAFF	TGTGCCAGCTTAGTCGGGGGGACTGAAGCTTTCTTT
NA	TRBD2	TRBV23-1	16	TRBJ2-1	CASSQSRTSAYNEQFF	TGCGCCAGCAGTCAATCTAGGACTAGCGCCTACAATGAGCAGTTCTTC
NA	NA	TRBV28	15	TRBJ1-2	CASSFSGRAGVGYTF	TGTGCCAGCAGTTTTAGTGGCAGAGCGGGTGTTGGCTACACCTTC
once	NA	TRBV5-4	11	TRBJ2-7	CASSPGVEQYF	TGTGCCAGCAGCCCGGGCGTCGAGCAGTACTTC
NA	NA	TRBV13	14	TRBJ2-7	CASSFHRDTYEQYF	TGTGCCAGCAGCTTTCACAGGGACACCTACGAGCAGTACTTC
NA	TRBD1	TRBV9	15	TRBJ2-5	CASSPRTGVWETQYF	TGTGCCAGCAGCCCCCGAACAGGGGTTTGGGAGACCCAGTACTTC
NA	NA	TRBV2	15	TRBJ2-3	CASRDWGGLTDTQYF	TGTGCCAGCAGAGACTGGGGGGGCCTGACAGATACGCAGTATTTT
NA	TRBD2	TRBV19	12	TRBJ2-7	CATTPGGGEQYF	TGTGCCACCACACCGGGGGGTGGCGAGCAGTACTTC
few	TRBD1	TRBV9	15	TRBJ1-5	CASSVGGTGNQPQHF	TGTGCCAGCAGCGTAGGTGGGACAGGCAATCAGCCCCAGCATTTT
NA	TRBD1	TRBV5-1	14	TRBJ1-4	CASSLGQGAEKLFF	TGCGCCAGCAGCTTGGGGCAGGGGGCTGAAAAACTGTTTTTT
NA	NA	TRBV5-6	15	TRBJ1-1	CASSSPPQGQLVAFF	TGTGCCAGCAGTTCGCCCCCACAAGGACAGCTAGTAGCTTTCTTT
many	TRBD2	TRBV11-2	15	TRBJ2-7	CASSLEGLATYEQYF	TGTGCCAGCAGCTTAGAGGGACTAGCGACCTACGAGCAGTACTTC
NA	NA	TRBV7-3	14	TRBJ2-7	CASSLSRGSYEQYF	TGTGCCAGCAGCTTATCTCGGGGGTCCTACGAGCAGTACTTC
NA	NA	TRBV6-5	12	TRBJ1-2	CASSLSGYGYTF	TGTGCCAGCAGTCTCTCGGGCTATGGCTACACCTTC
once	NA	TRBV27	14	TRBJ2-2	CASSLLGGTGELFF	TGTGCCAGCAGTTTATTGGGGGGAACCGGGGAGCTGTTTTTT
NA	NA	TRBV29-1	15	TRBJ2-3	CSAGLAISPTDTQYF	TGCAGCGCTGGGCTAGCGATCTCCCCGACAGATACGCAGTATTTT
NA	NA	TRBV4-3	15	TRBJ1-4	CASSQDRDGDEKLFF	TGCGCCAGCAGCCAAGACAGGGACGGAGATGAAAAACTGTTTTTT
NA	NA	TRBV6-1	14	TRBJ2-3	CASSGGASTDTQYF	TGTGCCAGCAGTGGGGGGGCGAGTACAGATACGCAGTATTTT
NA	TRBD1	TRBV5-1	16	TRBJ1-4	CASSLDRTATNEKLFF	TGCGCCAGCAGCCTGGACAGGACTGCAACTAATGAAAAACTGTTTTTT
NA	NA	TRBV7-6	12	TRBJ2-1	CASSSRDGEQFF	TGTGCCAGCAGCTCGCGGGACGGTGAGCAGTTCTTC
NA	TRBD2	TRBV15	20	TRBJ2-4	CATSRTGLAGGSWAKNIQYF	TGTGCCACCAGCAGAACGGGACTAGCGGGAGGGAGTTGGGCCAAAAACATTCAGTACTTC
NA	NA	TRBV11-2	12	TRBJ2-1	CASSRWGLEQFF	TGTGCCAGCAGCCGATGGGGGTTGGAGCAGTTCTTC
NA	TRBD1	TRBV7-9	13	TRBJ1-2	CASSMGQLGGYTF	TGTGCCAGCAGCATGGGACAGTTGGGTGGCTACACCTTC
NA	NA	TRBV6-1	14	TRBJ2-7	CASSEAGGPFEQYF	TGTGCCAGCAGTGAAGCGGGGGGGCCCTTCGAGCAGTACTTC
NA	NA	TRBV6-1	16	TRBJ2-7	CASSEGGQPEIYEQYF	TGTGCCAGCAGTGAAGGCGGACAACCGGAAATCTACGAGCAGTACTTC
NA	TRBD2	TRBV30	16	TRBJ2-5	CAWSRGLAGDQETQYF	TGTGCCTGGAGTAGGGGACTGGCGGGGGACCAAGAGACCCAGTACTTC
once	NA	TRBV19	14	TRBJ2-2	CASRAGPNTGELFF	TGTGCCAGTAGGGCAGGGCCGAACACCGGGGAGCTGTTTTTT
NA	TRBD2	TRBV27	15	TRBJ2-1	CASSLTLAGRDEQFF	TGTGCCAGCAGTTTAACACTAGCGGGGAGGGATGAGCAGTTCTTC